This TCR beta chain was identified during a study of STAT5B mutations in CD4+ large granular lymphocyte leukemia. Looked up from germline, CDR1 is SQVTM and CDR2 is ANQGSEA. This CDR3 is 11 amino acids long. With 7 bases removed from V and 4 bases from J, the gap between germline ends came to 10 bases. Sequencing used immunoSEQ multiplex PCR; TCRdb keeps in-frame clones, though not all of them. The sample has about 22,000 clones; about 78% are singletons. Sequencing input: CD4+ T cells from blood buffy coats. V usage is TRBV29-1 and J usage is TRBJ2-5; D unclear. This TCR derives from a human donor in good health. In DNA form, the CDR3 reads TGCAGCGCTGGCCAGTTAGAGACCCAGTACTTC. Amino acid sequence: CSAGQLETQYF.